This entry features one T cell receptor (beta chain) sequence. Its specificity is not known. The sample comes from a study of shared clonotypes between healthy human individuals. This CDR3 contains 14 residues. The V gene end was trimmed by 6 bases and the J gene end by 6 bases; junction bases not matched to a gene: 9. Germline CDR1 and CDR2: MNHEY and SVGAGI. Assay: immunoSEQ multiplex PCR; the TCRdb copy retains only in-frame clones and omits some. Here the sample spans 2 million to 2.5 million clones, roughly 93% being singletons. Study-wide findings and caveats: Naive subsets typically showed greater estimated richness than memory subsets.

The chain couples TRBV6-5 to TRBJ1-2, with 8 bases matching TRBD1. The receptor was derived from a young man in good health. Some clones in this sample may be carry-over from other donors' samples. Sequenced sample: naive CD4+ T cells from PBMCs. Subset noted: CD45RA+ positively selected. The CDR3 protein is CASSRQGAGDGYTF. CDR3 sequence (DNA): TGTGCCAGCAGCCGCCAGGGGGCTGGGGATGGCTACACCTTC.